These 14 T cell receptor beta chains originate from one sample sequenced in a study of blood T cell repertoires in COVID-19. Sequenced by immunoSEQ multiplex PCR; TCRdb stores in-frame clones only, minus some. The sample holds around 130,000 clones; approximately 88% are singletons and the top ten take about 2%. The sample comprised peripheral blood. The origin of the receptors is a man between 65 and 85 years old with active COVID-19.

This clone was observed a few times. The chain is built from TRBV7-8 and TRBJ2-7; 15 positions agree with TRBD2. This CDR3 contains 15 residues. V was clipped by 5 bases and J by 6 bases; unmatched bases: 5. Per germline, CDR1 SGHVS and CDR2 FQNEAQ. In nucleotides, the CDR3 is TGTGCCAGCAGCCCCTCGGGACTAGCGGGAGGCGAGCAGTACTTC. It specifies CASSPSGLAGGEQYF.

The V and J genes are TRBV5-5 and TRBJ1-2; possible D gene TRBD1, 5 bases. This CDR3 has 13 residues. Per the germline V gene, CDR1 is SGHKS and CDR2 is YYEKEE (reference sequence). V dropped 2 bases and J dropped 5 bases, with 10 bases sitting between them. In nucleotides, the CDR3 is TGTGCCAGCAGCTTTGGGGCCGGATATGGCTACACCTTC. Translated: CASSFGAGYGYTF.

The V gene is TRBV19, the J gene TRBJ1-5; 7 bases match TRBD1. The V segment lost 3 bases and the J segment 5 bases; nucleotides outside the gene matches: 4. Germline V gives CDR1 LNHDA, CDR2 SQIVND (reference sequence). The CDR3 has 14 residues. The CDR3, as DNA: TGTGCCAGTAGTATGGGACAGAACTATCAGCCCCAGCATTTT. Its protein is CASSMGQNYQPQHF.

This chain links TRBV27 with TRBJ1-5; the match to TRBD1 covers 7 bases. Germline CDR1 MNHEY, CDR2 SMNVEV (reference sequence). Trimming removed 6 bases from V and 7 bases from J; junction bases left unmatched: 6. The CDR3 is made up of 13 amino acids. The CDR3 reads CASRSYRGQPQHF. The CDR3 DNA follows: TGTGCCAGCAGATCCTACAGGGGACAGCCCCAGCATTTT.

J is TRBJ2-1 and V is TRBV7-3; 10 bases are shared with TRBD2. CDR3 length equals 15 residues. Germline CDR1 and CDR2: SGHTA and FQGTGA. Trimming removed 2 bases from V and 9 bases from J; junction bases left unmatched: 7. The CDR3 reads CASSLELAGYGEQFF. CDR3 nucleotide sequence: TGTGCCAGCAGCTTAGAACTAGCGGGATACGGTGAGCAGTTCTTC.

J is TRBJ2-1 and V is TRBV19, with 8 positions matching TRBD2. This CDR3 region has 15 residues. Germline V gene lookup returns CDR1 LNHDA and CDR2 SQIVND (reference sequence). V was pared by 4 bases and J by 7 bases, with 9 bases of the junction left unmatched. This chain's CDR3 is CASSNPSGSRNEQFF. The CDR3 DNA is TGTGCCAGTAGTAATCCCAGCGGGAGTCGGAATGAGCAGTTCTTC.

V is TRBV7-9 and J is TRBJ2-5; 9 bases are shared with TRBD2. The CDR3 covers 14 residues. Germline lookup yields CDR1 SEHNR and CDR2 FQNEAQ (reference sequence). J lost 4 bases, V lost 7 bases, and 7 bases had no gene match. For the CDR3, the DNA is TGTGCCAGCATTTTAGCGGGAGTGGGAGAGACCCAGTACTTC. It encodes CASILAGVGETQYF.

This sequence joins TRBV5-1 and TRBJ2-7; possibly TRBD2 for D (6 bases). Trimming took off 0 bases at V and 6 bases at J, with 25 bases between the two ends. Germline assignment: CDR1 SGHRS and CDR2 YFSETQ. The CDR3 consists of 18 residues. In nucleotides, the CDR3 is TGCGCCAGCAGCTTGGAATTCGGGGGTTGGTCCTCCCGGCGCGAGCAGTACTTC. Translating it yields CASSLEFGGWSSRREQYF.

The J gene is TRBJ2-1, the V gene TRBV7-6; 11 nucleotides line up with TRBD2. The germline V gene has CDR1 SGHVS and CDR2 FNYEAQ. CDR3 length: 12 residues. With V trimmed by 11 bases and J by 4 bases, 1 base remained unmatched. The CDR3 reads CASSGRYNEQFF. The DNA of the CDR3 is TGTGCCTCTAGCGGGAGGTACAATGAGCAGTTCTTC.

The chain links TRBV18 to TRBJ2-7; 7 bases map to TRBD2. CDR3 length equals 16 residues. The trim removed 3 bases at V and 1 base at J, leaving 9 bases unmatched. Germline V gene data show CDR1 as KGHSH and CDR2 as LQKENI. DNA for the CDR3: TGTGCCAGCTCACCTTACGGCGGGCGGGGGTCCTACGAGCAGTACTTC. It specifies CASSPYGGRGSYEQYF.

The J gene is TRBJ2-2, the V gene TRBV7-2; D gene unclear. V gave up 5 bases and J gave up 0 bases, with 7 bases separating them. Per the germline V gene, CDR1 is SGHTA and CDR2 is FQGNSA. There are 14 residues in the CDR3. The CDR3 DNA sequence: TGTGCCAGCAGCCAACTCCCGAACACCGGGGAGCTGTTTTTT. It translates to CASSQLPNTGELFF. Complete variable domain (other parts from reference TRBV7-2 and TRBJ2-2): GAGVSQSPSNKVTEKGKDVELRCDPISGHTALYWYRQSLGQGLEFLIYFQGNSAPDKSGLPSDRFSAERTGGSVSTLTIQRTQQEDSAVYLCASSQLPNTGELFFGEGSRLTVL.

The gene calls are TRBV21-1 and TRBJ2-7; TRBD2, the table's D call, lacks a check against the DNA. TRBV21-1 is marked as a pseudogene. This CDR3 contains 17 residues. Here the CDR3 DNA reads TGTGCCAGCAGCAAAGTGGGTAGGACTAGCGGGAAGGCCGAGCAGTACTTC. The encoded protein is CASSKVGRTSGKAEQYF.

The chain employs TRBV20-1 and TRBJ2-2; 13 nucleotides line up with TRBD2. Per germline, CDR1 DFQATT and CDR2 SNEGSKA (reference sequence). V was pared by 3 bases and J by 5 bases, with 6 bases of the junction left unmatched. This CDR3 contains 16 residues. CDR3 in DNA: TGCAGTGCTAGTATTACTAGCGGGAGGGGTACCGGGGAGCTGTTTTTT. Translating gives CSASITSGRGTGELFF.

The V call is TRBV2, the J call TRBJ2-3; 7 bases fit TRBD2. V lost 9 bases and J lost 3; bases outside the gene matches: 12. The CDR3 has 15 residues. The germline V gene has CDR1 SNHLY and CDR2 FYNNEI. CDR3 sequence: CASRREREVTDTQYF. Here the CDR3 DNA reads TGTGCCAGTCGACGGGAGCGGGAAGTAACAGATACGCAGTATTTT.